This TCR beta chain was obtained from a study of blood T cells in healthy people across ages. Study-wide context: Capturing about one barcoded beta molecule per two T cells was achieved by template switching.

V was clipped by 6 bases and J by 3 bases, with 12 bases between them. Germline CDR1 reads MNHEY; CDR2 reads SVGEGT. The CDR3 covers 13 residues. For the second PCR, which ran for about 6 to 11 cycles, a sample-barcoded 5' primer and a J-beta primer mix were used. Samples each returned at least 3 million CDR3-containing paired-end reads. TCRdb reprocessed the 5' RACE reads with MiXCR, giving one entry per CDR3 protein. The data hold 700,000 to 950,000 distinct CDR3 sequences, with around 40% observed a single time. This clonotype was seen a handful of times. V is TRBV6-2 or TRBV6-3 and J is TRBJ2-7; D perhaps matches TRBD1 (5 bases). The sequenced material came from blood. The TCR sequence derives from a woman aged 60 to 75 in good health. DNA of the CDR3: TGTGCCAGCAGAGACAGCAGTTACTACGAGCAGTACTTC. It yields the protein CASRDSSYYEQYF.